The 32 T cell receptor beta chains in this list originate from one sample, sequenced in a study of blood T cell repertoires in COVID-19. Repertoires were generated with immunoSEQ multiplex PCR, while TCRdb's copy carries only in-frame clones and drops some. The sample shows 150,000 to 200,000 clones, about 92% of them seen only once. The specimen was peripheral blood. The receptors stem from a woman aged 55-75 years with COVID-19, enrolled during active disease.

Written as DNA, the CDR3 is TGTGCCAGCAGCTTGGAGGGGTCCTATAATGAAAAACTGTTTTTT. The encoded protein is CASSLEGSYNEKLFF. The chain recombines TRBV5-4 with TRBJ1-4; maybe TRBD1 (5 bases). The germline V and J ends were trimmed by 0 bases and 4 bases, with 10 bases remaining between them. The germline CDR1 and CDR2 sequences are SGHNT and YYREEE (reference sequence). The CDR3 loop spans 15 amino acids.

The chain joins TRBV18 to TRBJ1-1; D is unclear. This CDR3 region has 16 residues. The V and J ends lost 2 bases and 1 base respectively, with 14 bases between them. CDR1 KGHSH and CDR2 LQKENI come from the germline V gene. Here the CDR3 DNA reads TGTGCCAGCTCACCAAGTTTTCCAGGTTCGAACACTGAAGCTTTCTTT. Amino acids: CASSPSFPGSNTEAFF.

J is TRBJ1-5 and V is TRBV7-9; unclear D gene. This CDR3 has 15 residues. Germline V lookup: CDR1 SEHNR, CDR2 FQNEAQ (reference sequence). Trimming pared 2 bases from V and 0 bases from J, leaving 8 bases between. The CDR3 reads CASSLREDSNQPQHF. The CDR3 DNA sequence: TGTGCCAGCAGCTTAAGAGAGGATAGCAATCAGCCCCAGCATTTT.

The chain is built from TRBV9 and TRBJ1-3; the D gene is possibly TRBD1 (5 bases). The CDR3 runs 17 residues. CDR1 and CDR2 from the germline V gene are SGDLS and YYNGEE. V was shortened by 6 bases and J by 0 bases, with 19 bases between the two germline ends. This chain's CDR3 is CASTYGSGSISGNTIYF. The DNA for the CDR3 is TGTGCCAGCACCTACGGTTCAGGGTCGATCTCTGGAAACACCATATATTTT.

The chain employs TRBV9 and TRBJ1-2, with D tentatively TRBD1 (5 bases). V dropped 0 bases and J dropped 1 base, with 10 bases sitting between them. The CDR3 contains 15 residues. Germline V gene lookup returns CDR1 SGDLS and CDR2 YYNGEE. Here the CDR3 DNA reads TGTGCCAGCAGCGTAGGACAGCACCATAACTATGGCTACACCTTC. Amino acid sequence: CASSVGQHHNYGYTF.

The J gene is TRBJ1-5, the V gene TRBV4-2, with a tentative D call TRBD1 (5 bases). Trimming pared 1 base from V and 5 bases from J, leaving 9 bases between. The CDR3 totals 14 residues. Germline CDR1 is LGHNA and CDR2 is YNFKEQ. CDR3 region: CASSQVSRDQPQHF. The CDR3 coding sequence is TGTGCCAGCAGCCAAGTCAGCAGGGATCAGCCCCAGCATTTT.

This sequence joins TRBV12-5 and TRBJ1-1; TRBD1 might be the D (6 bases). Germline values: CDR1 LGHNT, CDR2 FRNRAP. Trimming took 4 bases from V and 4 from J, leaving 22 bases between them. This CDR3 is 17 amino acids long. CDR3 sequence (DNA): TGTGCTAGTGGTTGGGCAAAAACCTTAGGGGGGGGCACTGAAGCTTTCTTT. Translated, it gives CASGWAKTLGGGTEAFF.

J is TRBJ2-1 and V is TRBV27; 8 positions match TRBD2. Germline V CDR1 and CDR2: MNHEY, SMNVEV (reference sequence). The CDR3 loop spans 13 amino acids. V trimming: 4 bases; J trimming: 10 bases; junction bases outside the gene matches: 6. The CDR3 bases are TGTGCCAGCAGTTATCGGGGGGGGAGGGAGCAGTTCTTC. Translating gives CASSYRGGREQFF.

J is TRBJ1-5 and V is TRBV5-6; D is undetermined. Germline CDR1 SGHDT, CDR2 YYEEEE. The CDR3 consists of 13 residues. With 0 bases removed from V and 5 bases from J, the gap between germline ends came to 6 bases. For the CDR3, the DNA is TGTGCCAGCAGCTTGGGGAGGGATCAGCCCCAGCATTTT. Translating it yields CASSLGRDQPQHF. The whole variable domain, remainder taken from reference TRBV5-6 and TRBJ1-5, is DAGVTQSPTHLIKTRGQQVTLRCSPKSGHDTVSWYQQALGQGPQFIFQYYEEEERQRGNFPDRFSGHQFPNYSSELNVNALLLGDSALYLCASSLGRDQPQHFGDGTRLSIL.

The chain combines TRBV7-9 with TRBJ2-7, with 9 nucleotides matching TRBD1. Germline lookup yields CDR1 SEHNR and CDR2 FQNEAQ (reference sequence). The CDR3 has 15 residues. The V segment lost 2 bases and the J segment 3 bases; nucleotides outside the gene matches: 5. The CDR3, as DNA: TGTGCCAGCAGCTTAACAGGGGGCCGTCTCTACGAGCAGTACTTC. It encodes CASSLTGGRLYEQYF. Filled out from reference TRBV7-9 and TRBJ2-7, the complete variable domain reads DTGVSQNPRHKITKRGQNVTFRCDPISEHNRLYWYRQTLGQGPEFLTYFQNEAQLEKSRLLSDRFSAERPKGSFSTLEIQRTEQGDSAMYLCASSLTGGRLYEQYFGPGTRLTVT.

The chain recombines TRBV19 with TRBJ1-3; D gene unclear. The CDR3 covers 16 residues. In germline, CDR1 is LNHDA, CDR2 SQIVND (reference sequence). V gave up 5 bases and J gave up 0 bases, with 14 bases separating them. The CDR3 sequence: CASSDSPGYSGNTIYF. CDR3 DNA sequence: TGTGCCAGTAGTGATTCTCCAGGTTACTCTGGAAACACCATATATTTT.

This chain uses TRBV14 with TRBJ1-2; possible D gene TRBD1, 5 bases. The length of the CDR3 is 13 residues. V lost 2 bases and J 8 bases, leaving 12 bases between the germline ends. Germline V CDR1 and CDR2: SGHDN, FVKESK. The CDR3 loop reads CASSQSQGLGYTF. The CDR3 nucleotides read TGTGCCAGCAGCCAATCCCAGGGTTTGGGCTACACCTTC.

The chain carries TRBV7-9 and TRBJ1-3; 7 bases agree with TRBD1. Germline V gene data show CDR1 as SEHNR and CDR2 as FQNEAQ (reference sequence). The J segment lost 0 bases and the V segment lost 6 bases, leaving 5 bases of the junction unmatched. The CDR3 is 15 amino acids. CDR3 DNA sequence: TGTGCCAGCAGACCACAGGGGAACTCTGGAAACACCATATATTTT. It is translated as CASRPQGNSGNTIYF.

V usage is TRBV27 and J usage is TRBJ2-7; maybe TRBD1 (6 bases). The V and J ends lost 6 bases and 1 base respectively, with 16 bases between them. This CDR3 is built from 15 residues. Germline V gene lookup returns CDR1 MNHEY and CDR2 SMNVEV (reference sequence). CDR3 amino acids: CASSLHATGSYEQYF. For the CDR3, the DNA is TGTGCCAGCAGCCTGCATGCGACAGGTTCCTACGAGCAGTACTTC.

The chain uses TRBV7-8 and TRBJ1-2; no reliable D call. This CDR3 is built from 17 residues. Trimming left V 5 bases short and J 6 bases short, with 25 bases between. Germline lookup yields CDR1 SGHVS and CDR2 FQNEAQ. In DNA form, the CDR3 reads TGTGCCAGCAGCCACGGGTATTTGGGTCCCATCACTCATGGCTACACCTTC. Protein: CASSHGYLGPITHGYTF.

V is TRBV7-2 and J is TRBJ1-2; 7 nucleotides match TRBD1. This CDR3 contains 14 residues. V shed 6 bases and J 8 bases; nucleotides not matched to a gene: 12. The V gene's germline CDR1 is SGHTA and CDR2 FQGNSA. The CDR3 DNA reads as TGTGCCAGCAGTTTACCGACAGGGTCACGGGGCTACACCTTC. Amino acids: CASSLPTGSRGYTF. Full variable domain (outside the CDR3, taken from reference TRBV7-2 and TRBJ1-2): GAGVSQSPSNKVTEKGKDVELRCDPISGHTALYWYRQSLGQGLEFLIYFQGNSAPDKSGLPSDRFSAERTGGSVSTLTIQRTQQEDSAVYLCASSLPTGSRGYTFGSGTRLTVV.

Details on this clone: Additional DNA sequences in this sample encode the identical CDR3. This chain uses TRBV12-3 or TRBV12-4 with TRBJ1-2; D gene unclear. The germline V and J ends were trimmed by 3 bases and 5 bases, with 7 bases remaining between them. This CDR3 comprises 12 residues. CDR3 bases: TGTGCCAGCAGTTTGCGAGGGTATGGCTACACCTTC. Protein sequence: CASSLRGYGYTF.

The rearrangement joins TRBV7-6 to TRBJ1-6, with 10 bases identical to TRBD1. The germline V gene encodes CDR1 SGHVS and CDR2 FNYEAQ. V was pared by 5 bases and J by 8 bases, with 6 bases of the junction left unmatched. CDR3 length equals 15 residues. The CDR3 loop is CASSRSGTGDSPLHF. CDR3 DNA sequence: TGTGCCAGCAGCCGTTCCGGGACAGGGGATTCACCCCTCCACTTT.

The chain combines TRBV5-1 with TRBJ2-3, with 10 nucleotides matching TRBD2. Germline trimming cut 0 bases from V and 2 bases from J; bases unmatched to any gene: 9. The V gene's germline CDR1 is SGHRS and CDR2 YFSETQ. The CDR3 is 18 residues long. In DNA, the CDR3 is TGCGCCAGCAGCTTGGAGCGGGGGGGCCGGATGCTCACAGATACGCAGTATTTT. Translated: CASSLERGGRMLTDTQYF.

The chain is built from TRBV5-1 and TRBJ2-3; 8 positions match TRBD2. J was trimmed by 4 bases and V by 0 bases; bases with no gene match: 4. This CDR3 comprises 15 residues. Per germline, CDR1 SGHRS and CDR2 YFSETQ. DNA of the CDR3: TGCGCCAGCAGCTTGGTTAGCGGGGACCCAGATACGCAGTATTTT. This gives the protein CASSLVSGDPDTQYF.

The rearrangement uses TRBV3-1 (or the pseudogene TRBV3-2) and TRBJ2-7; D is possibly TRBD1 (5 bases). The CDR3 extends over 13 amino acids. Germline CDR1 reads LGHDT; CDR2 reads YNNKEL (reference sequence). V was pared by 1 base and J by 9 bases, with 13 bases between. This chain's CDR3 is CASSQASAGPQYF. The CDR3 bases are TGTGCCAGCAGCCAAGCCTCCGCAGGGCCGCAGTACTTC.

The sample holds one count of this clone. The chain has TRBV5-8 and TRBJ1-5; possibly TRBD1 for D (6 bases). This CDR3 has 13 residues. Trimming took off 4 bases at V and 3 bases at J, with 8 bases between the two ends. Germline loops: CDR1 SGHTS, CDR2 YDEGEE. This chain's CDR3 is CASSRDTNQPQHF. CDR3 DNA: TGTGCCAGCAGCCGGGACACCAATCAGCCCCAGCATTTT.

The chain has TRBV19 and TRBJ2-7, with 9 bases lining up with TRBD1. With V trimmed by 3 bases and J by 6 bases, 6 bases remained unmatched. This CDR3 spans 14 amino acids. Per germline, CDR1 LNHDA and CDR2 SQIVND (reference sequence). CDR3 sequence (DNA): TGTGCCAGTAGTATCTCAGGGACAGGGTTCGAGCAGTACTTC. Protein sequence: CASSISGTGFEQYF.

V gene TRBV5-1 combines with J gene TRBJ1-1; 11 bases agree with TRBD1. Germline lookup yields CDR1 SGHRS and CDR2 YFSETQ. V trimming: 7 bases; J trimming: 2 bases; junction bases outside the gene matches: 13. This CDR3 contains 17 residues. CDR3 in DNA: TGCGCCAGCCGGGACAGGGGGGAGGCATTGGTAAACACTGAAGCTTTCTTT. Residues: CASRDRGEALVNTEAFF.

The V call is TRBV7-2, the J call TRBJ2-7; D is undetermined. The CDR3 spans 14 residues. The germline CDR1 and CDR2 sequences are SGHTA and FQGNSA. The V and J ends lost 1 base and 2 bases respectively, with 9 bases between them. Here the CDR3 DNA reads TGTGCCAGCAGCTTAGGACTGGCCCCCTACGAGCAGTACTTC. As protein: CASSLGLAPYEQYF.

The genes are TRBV19 and TRBJ2-7, with a possible D match to TRBD1 (6 bases). Per the germline V gene, CDR1 is LNHDA and CDR2 is SQIVND (reference sequence). The CDR3 has 15 residues. Trimming cost V 0 bases and J 2 bases, with 11 bases left between them. Written as DNA, the CDR3 is TGTGCCAGTAGTATAGATCAGGGGCCGCCCTACGAGCAGTACTTC. Residues: CASSIDQGPPYEQYF. Complete variable domain (other parts from reference TRBV19 and TRBJ2-7): DGGITQSPKYLFRKEGQNVTLSCEQNLNHDAMYWYRQDPGQGLRLIYYSQIVNDFQKGDIAEGYSVSREKKESFPLTVTSAQKNPTAFYLCASSIDQGPPYEQYFGPGTRLTVT.

The gene calls are TRBV21-1 and TRBJ1-2; the table's D call, TRBD1, was not checked against the DNA. TRBV21-1 is noted as a pseudogene. This CDR3 region has 15 residues. The CDR3 DNA sequence: TGTGCCAGCAGTAAAAGGACAGGGGGCGACTATGGCTACACCTTC. It encodes CASSKRTGGDYGYTF.

The rearrangement joins TRBV7-6 to TRBJ1-5, with 7 positions matching TRBD1. CDR3 size: 15 residues. V was clipped by 5 bases and J by 6 bases; unmatched bases: 10. CDR1 and CDR2 from the germline V gene are SGHVS and FNYEAQ. DNA for the CDR3: TGTGCCAGCAGCGCGGGACAGTGGAGGCGTCAGCCCCAGCATTTT. Protein: CASSAGQWRRQPQHF.

This chain uses TRBV6-5 with TRBJ1-1; perhaps TRBD1 as D (5 bases). There are 15 residues in the CDR3. Germline CDR1 is MNHEY and CDR2 is SVGAGI. Between the trimmed V and J ends, which lost 6 bases and 0 bases, there was a span of 14 bases. In nucleotides, the CDR3 is TGTGCCAGCAGCCCCCATGCAGGGATGAACACTGAAGCTTTCTTT. Translated, it gives CASSPHAGMNTEAFF.

The rearrangement joins TRBV27 to TRBJ1-1, with 7 positions matching TRBD1. The germline gives CDR1 MNHEY, CDR2 SMNVEV (reference sequence). The length of the CDR3 is 15 residues. V was clipped by 4 bases and J by 0 bases; unmatched bases: 5. The CDR3 here is CASSSTGRLNTEAFF. The CDR3 DNA is TGTGCCAGCAGTTCGACAGGGCGGTTGAACACTGAAGCTTTCTTT.

This sequence joins TRBV6-5 and TRBJ1-2, with D perhaps TRBD1 (6 bases). V was clipped by 6 bases and J by 2 bases, with 13 bases between them. CDR1 is MNHEY and CDR2 is SVGAGI in the germline V gene. The CDR3 contains 14 residues. CDR3 amino acids: CASRRTAINYGYTF. The CDR3 DNA is TGTGCCAGCAGACGGACAGCGATAAACTATGGCTACACCTTC.

This sequence joins TRBV19 and TRBJ1-1; unclear D gene. Trimming pared 5 bases from V and 1 base from J, leaving 8 bases between. There are 13 residues in the CDR3. Germline-derived CDR1 and CDR2 are LNHDA and SQIVND (reference sequence). The CDR3 DNA follows: TGTGCCAGTAGTGACACAGCGAACACTGAAGCTTTCTTT. It is translated as CASSDTANTEAFF.